The 24 T cell receptor beta chains reported below all come from one sample, sequenced in a study of blood T cell repertoires in COVID-19. Assay: immunoSEQ multiplex PCR; the TCRdb copy retains only in-frame clones and omits some. The sample has about 220,000 clones; roughly 80% are singletons. Sequencing was done on a sample of peripheral blood. The receptors derive from a man aged 25 to 45 with active or convalescent COVID-19.

V and J are TRBV19 and TRBJ2-7; 9 nucleotides agree with TRBD1. V gave up 5 bases and J gave up 6 bases; unmatched junction bases: 11. Per germline, CDR1 LNHDA and CDR2 SQIVND (reference sequence). The CDR3 extends over 15 amino acids. This CDR3 reads CASSAPGTGSSEQYF. CDR3 sequence (DNA): TGTGCCAGTAGTGCTCCCGGGACAGGGTCGTCCGAGCAGTACTTC.

This chain links TRBV9 with TRBJ2-3; 12 bases match TRBD2. Trimming cost V 0 bases and J 0 bases; bases outside gene matches: 8. The CDR3 runs 19 residues. CDR1 and CDR2 (germline): SGDLS, YYNGEE. The CDR3 nucleotides are TGTGCCAGCAGCGTAGGCAGGACTAGCGGGGTTTTTAGCACAGATACGCAGTATTTT. Translation: CASSVGRTSGVFSTDTQYF.

This chain connects TRBV19 to TRBJ1-5; 9 bases agree with TRBD1. This CDR3 has 17 residues. From germline, CDR1 is LNHDA and CDR2 SQIVND (reference sequence). The ends lost 10 bases at V and 7 bases at J; junction bases unmatched: 20. CDR3 coding DNA: TGTGCCACCGGGCGGGCGGCCGGGACAGGGAATCGGCAGCCCCAGCATTTT. Translated, it gives CATGRAAGTGNRQPQHF.

The chain employs TRBV28 and TRBJ1-1; D possibly corresponds to TRBD1 (6 bases). V was shortened by 5 bases and J by 11 bases, with 21 bases between the two germline ends. The CDR3 runs 14 residues. CDR1 and CDR2 (germline): MDHEN, SYDVKM. The CDR3 DNA follows: TGTGCCAGCAGTCCTCCTACAGGGTTCTTCGCGGCTTTCTTT. Its protein product is CASSPPTGFFAAFF. Full variable domain (remainder filled in from reference TRBV28 and TRBJ1-1): DVKVTQSSRYLVKRTGEKVFLECVQDMDHENMFWYRQDPGLGLRLIYFSYDVKMKEKGDIPEGYSVSREKKERFSLILESASTNQTSMYLCASSPPTGFFAAFFGQGTRLTVV.

V and J are TRBV4-1 and TRBJ2-2; D gene ambiguous. Germline loops: CDR1 MGHRA, CDR2 YSYEKL. Trimming removed 4 bases from V and 6 bases from J, with 9 bases in between. The CDR3 sequence is 13 residues long. The CDR3 loop reads CASSRGMAGELFF. The CDR3 coding sequence is TGCGCCAGCAGCCGAGGAATGGCCGGGGAGCTGTTTTTT.

The genes are TRBV5-4 and TRBJ2-7, with TRBD1 matching 7 bases. Trimming at V came to 1 base and at J to 6 bases, leaving 10 bases not matched to a gene. Germline V gene lookup returns CDR1 SGHNT and CDR2 YYREEE (reference sequence). This CDR3 spans 15 amino acids. CDR3 sequence: CASSLRDSGWVEQYF. The DNA for the CDR3 is TGTGCCAGCAGCTTGCGGGACAGTGGTTGGGTCGAGCAGTACTTC. Full variable domain (remainder filled in from reference TRBV5-4 and TRBJ2-7): ETGVTQSPTHLIKTRGQQVTLRCSSQSGHNTVSWYQQALGQGPQFIFQYYREEENGRGNFPPRFSGLQFPNYSSELNVNALELDDSALYLCASSLRDSGWVEQYFGPGTRLTVT.

J is TRBJ1-2 and V is TRBV4-2; unclear D gene. Germline CDR1 is LGHNA and CDR2 is YNFKEQ. V lost 0 bases to trimming and J lost 5 bases, with 13 bases between them. This CDR3 has 15 residues. The chain's CDR3 is CASSQDWQSVYGYTF. In DNA, the CDR3 is TGTGCCAGCAGCCAAGATTGGCAGTCTGTATATGGCTACACCTTC.

The chain joins TRBV6-6 to TRBJ1-3, with 7 bases matching TRBD1. Germline values: CDR1 MNHNY, CDR2 SVGAGI (reference sequence). The CDR3 runs 13 residues. Trimming took 5 bases from V and 3 from J; bases not matched to a gene: 1. The CDR3 is CASSDRDGNTIYF. CDR3 in DNA: TGTGCCAGCAGTGACAGGGATGGAAACACCATATATTTT.

The rearrangement links TRBV6-2 or TRBV6-3 to TRBJ2-7, with 8 bases identical to TRBD1. CDR1 MNHEY and CDR2 SVGEGT come from the germline V gene. This CDR3 spans 14 amino acids. Trimming removed 5 bases from V and 2 bases from J; junction bases left unmatched: 5. CDR3 coding DNA: TGTGCCAGCAGTAAGACAGGGGCCCCCTACGAGCAGTACTTC. It specifies CASSKTGAPYEQYF.

The rearrangement joins TRBV11-2 to TRBJ2-5; 8 bases are a match to TRBD2. The CDR3 consists of 18 residues. Germline V gene lookup returns CDR1 SGHAT and CDR2 FQNNGV. V shed 1 base and J 2 bases; nucleotides not matched to a gene: 12. The CDR3 nucleotides are TGTGCCAGCAGCTTAGGGCTACTAGCGGAAAGCCGTCAAGAGACCCAGTACTTC. Amino acid sequence: CASSLGLLAESRQETQYF.

The chain is built from TRBV4-3 and TRBJ2-5; 11 bases are shared with TRBD2. The CDR3 covers 18 residues. Trimming took 0 bases from V and 5 from J; bases not matched to a gene: 11. Germline V lookup: CDR1 LGHNA, CDR2 YSLEER. The CDR3 sequence: CASSQDHLAGGVMETQYF. As DNA, the CDR3 is TGCGCCAGCAGCCAAGATCACCTAGCGGGGGGCGTGATGGAGACCCAGTACTTC.

The chain carries TRBV15 and TRBJ2-7; 10 bases match TRBD1. Germline values: CDR1 LNHNV, CDR2 YYDKDF (reference sequence). The junction had 5 bases not matched to a gene; V was cut back by 3 bases and J by 3 bases. The CDR3 loop spans 15 amino acids. CDR3 nucleotides: TGTGCCACCAGCAGCCCTGACAGGGGGCACTACGAGCAGTACTTC. Its translation: CATSSPDRGHYEQYF.

This chain joins TRBV6-6 and TRBJ1-6; unclear D gene. This CDR3 is 13 amino acids long. Germline values: CDR1 MNHNY, CDR2 SVGAGI (reference sequence). V dropped 2 bases and J dropped 9 bases, with 8 bases sitting between them. Written as DNA, the CDR3 is TGTGCCAGCAGTTACGACAACTCTTCACCCCTCCACTTT. The encoded protein is CASSYDNSSPLHF.

The rearrangement uses TRBV5-1 and TRBJ2-5; possible D gene TRBD2, 5 bases. CDR3 size: 15 residues. Germline V gene data show CDR1 as SGHRS and CDR2 as YFSETQ. With 0 bases removed from V and 5 bases from J, the gap between germline ends came to 14 bases. Written as DNA, the CDR3 is TGCGCCAGCAGCTTGGCCCTAACTAGTGCGGAGACCCAGTACTTC. Translating it yields CASSLALTSAETQYF.

V and J are TRBV5-8 and TRBJ1-6; no clear D. V lost 4 bases to trimming and J lost 7 bases, with 9 bases between them. Per the germline V gene, CDR1 is SGHTS and CDR2 is YDEGEE. This CDR3 contains 13 residues. The CDR3 loop is CASSLHWNSPLHF. In nucleotides, the CDR3 is TGTGCCAGCAGCCTCCACTGGAATTCACCCCTCCACTTT.

The V and J genes are TRBV18 and TRBJ2-7; no reliable D call. This CDR3 spans 11 amino acids. V was trimmed by 6 bases and J by 1 base, leaving 4 bases between them. Per the germline V gene, CDR1 is KGHSH and CDR2 is LQKENI. The CDR3 coding sequence is TGTGCCAGCTCGTCGTCCTACGAGCAGTACTTC. Translated: CASSSSYEQYF.

V and J are TRBV12-3 or TRBV12-4 and TRBJ2-5; 7 bases align to TRBD2. This CDR3 region has 13 residues. V was clipped by 3 bases and J by 5 bases; unmatched bases: 3. The CDR3 region has the DNA TGTGCCAGCAGTTTTTGGGGGGGGGAGACCCAGTACTTC. Its protein product is CASSFWGGETQYF.

The genes are TRBV11-2 and TRBJ1-6; unclear D gene. With 0 bases removed from V and 6 bases from J, the gap between germline ends came to 15 bases. This CDR3 spans 17 amino acids. Germline lookup yields CDR1 SGHAT and CDR2 FQNNGV. In DNA, the CDR3 is TGTGCCAGCAGCTTAGATCACCAGGCTATTGGTAATTCACCCCTCCACTTT. Its protein is CASSLDHQAIGNSPLHF.

The CDR3 reads CASSPLPTGDHTEAFF. In nucleotides, the CDR3 is TGTGCCAGCTCACCATTACCAACAGGGGACCACACTGAAGCTTTCTTT. The rearrangement links TRBV18 to TRBJ1-1; 7 bases are a match to TRBD1. CDR1 is KGHSH, CDR2 LQKENI, per germline. The CDR3 sequence is 16 residues long. Germline trimming cut 2 bases from V and 3 bases from J; bases unmatched to any gene: 9.

Concerning this clone itself: Additional DNA sequences in this sample encode the identical CDR3. The chain is built from TRBV6-5 and TRBJ2-7, with 10 positions matching TRBD1. This CDR3 is 15 amino acids long. Germline values: CDR1 MNHEY, CDR2 SVGAGI. V shed 2 bases and J 0 bases; nucleotides not matched to a gene: 1. The CDR3 nucleotides read TGTGCCAGCAGTTACAGGGACAGGGGCTCCTACGAGCAGTACTTC. This codes for CASSYRDRGSYEQYF.

J is TRBJ1-2 and V is TRBV5-1, with 12 bases that match TRBD1. This CDR3 has 13 amino acids. V was pared by 0 bases and J by 11 bases, with 2 bases of the junction left unmatched. Germline lookup yields CDR1 SGHRS and CDR2 YFSETQ. The DNA of the CDR3 is TGCGCCAGCAGCTTGGGGGACAGGGGGCTTTACACCTTC. Its translation is CASSLGDRGLYTF.

This chain links TRBV18 with TRBJ1-1; 7 nucleotides match TRBD1. CDR1 is KGHSH, CDR2 LQKENI, per germline. The trim removed 3 bases at V and 11 bases at J, leaving 9 bases unmatched. CDR3 length: 13 amino acids. CDR3 protein: CASSPDRTARAFF. For the CDR3, the DNA is TGTGCCAGCTCACCGGACAGGACAGCCAGGGCTTTCTTT.

The V gene is TRBV12-3 or TRBV12-4, the J gene TRBJ1-1; D gene uncertain. The CDR3 has 12 residues. V lost 3 bases and J 6 bases, leaving 8 bases between the germline ends. CDR3 sequence reads: CASSLSQAEAFF. The CDR3 coding sequence is TGTGCCAGCAGTTTGAGTCAAGCTGAAGCTTTCTTT.

This sequence joins TRBV28 and TRBJ2-7, with a weak D call TRBD1 (5 bases). V lost 7 bases, J lost 3 bases, and 16 bases lay in between. The CDR3 runs to 14 residues. Germline CDR1 is MDHEN and CDR2 is SYDVKM. The CDR3 bases are TGTGCCAGCAAAACATCAGGGATTTACTACGAGCAGTACTTC. The encoded protein is CASKTSGIYYEQYF. Looking up the rest from reference TRBV28 and TRBJ2-7 gives the full variable domain: DVKVTQSSRYLVKRTGEKVFLECVQDMDHENMFWYRQDPGLGLRLIYFSYDVKMKEKGDIPEGYSVSREKKERFSLILESASTNQTSMYLCASKTSGIYYEQYFGPGTRLTVT.